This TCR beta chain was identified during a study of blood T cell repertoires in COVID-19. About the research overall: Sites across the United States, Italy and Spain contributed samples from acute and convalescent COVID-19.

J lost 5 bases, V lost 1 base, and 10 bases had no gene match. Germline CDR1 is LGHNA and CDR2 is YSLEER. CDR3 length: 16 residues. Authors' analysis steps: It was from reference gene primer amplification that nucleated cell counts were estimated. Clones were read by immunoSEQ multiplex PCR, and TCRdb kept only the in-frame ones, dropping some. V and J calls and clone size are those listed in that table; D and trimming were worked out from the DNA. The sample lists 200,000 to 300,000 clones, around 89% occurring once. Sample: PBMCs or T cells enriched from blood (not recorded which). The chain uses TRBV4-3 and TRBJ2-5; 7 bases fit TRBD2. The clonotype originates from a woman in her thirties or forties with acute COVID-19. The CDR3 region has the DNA TGCGCCAGCAGCCAAGCCTTTGGGGACTATAGCGAGACCCAGTACTTC. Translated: CASSQAFGDYSETQYF.